Following are 19 T cell receptor beta chains from one sample sequenced in a study of T cells in localized non-small cell lung cancer. Profiled with immunoSEQ multiplex PCR; TCRdb holds only in-frame clones, not every one. The sample carries some 40,000 clones, around 94% recorded once. The material was peripheral blood, obtained before any cancer treatment. Every receptor here comes from a female donor older than 55 with stage I lung adenocarcinoma.

The V call is TRBV5-1, the J call TRBJ1-5; no definite D call. In germline, CDR1 is SGHRS, CDR2 YFSETQ. This CDR3 comprises 15 residues. The germline V and J ends were trimmed by 3 bases and 7 bases, with 17 bases remaining between them. CDR3 nucleotide sequence: TGCGCCAGCAGCTCCGAAGGTTCGAGAGGACAGCCCCAGCATTTT. This encodes CASSSEGSRGQPQHF.

Only one count was recorded for this clone. V gene TRBV9 combines with J gene TRBJ1-1, with D unclear. CDR1 is SGDLS, CDR2 YYNGEE, per germline. There are 13 residues in the CDR3. With 0 bases removed from V and 3 bases from J, the gap between germline ends came to 6 bases. This CDR3 reads CASSVVYHTEAFF. The CDR3 coding sequence is TGTGCCAGCAGCGTAGTCTATCACACTGAAGCTTTCTTT.

The CDR3 DNA is TGTGCCAGCAGCTACTTATCGGGTTCTGAAGCTTTCTTT. It is translated as CASSYLSGSEAFF. The rearrangement uses TRBV11-3 and TRBJ1-1; D is ambiguous. There are 13 residues in the CDR3. V lost 4 bases to trimming and J lost 6 bases, with 12 bases between them. The V gene's germline CDR1 is SGHNT and CDR2 YENEEA.

The rearrangement links TRBV7-8 to TRBJ1-5; possibly TRBD1 for D (6 bases). CDR1 and CDR2 from the germline V gene are SGHVS and FQNEAQ. The germline V and J ends were trimmed by 5 bases and 2 bases, with 19 bases remaining between them. The CDR3 is 17 residues long. The CDR3 sequence is CASSQKGGVLGNQPQHF. The DNA of the CDR3 is TGTGCCAGCAGCCAAAAGGGGGGGGTCCTTGGCAATCAGCCCCAGCATTTT.

V gene TRBV6-4 combines with J gene TRBJ2-7; 11 bases match TRBD2. The junction had 8 bases not matched to a gene; V was cut back by 6 bases and J by 4 bases. This CDR3 comprises 15 residues. CDR1 MRHNA and CDR2 SNTAGT come from the germline V gene. The CDR3 spells CASSYPGLAEYEQYF. CDR3 DNA sequence: TGTGCCAGCAGCTATCCGGGACTAGCGGAGTACGAGCAGTACTTC.

The V gene is TRBV2, the J gene TRBJ2-7; TRBD1 matches 8 bases. The CDR3 length is 14 residues. Germline values: CDR1 SNHLY, CDR2 FYNNEI. J was trimmed by 0 bases and V by 6 bases; bases with no gene match: 4. In DNA, the CDR3 is TGTGCCAGCAGCTGGGACAGGAGCTCCTACGAGCAGTACTTC. Translating gives CASSWDRSSYEQYF.

V and J are TRBV6-5 and TRBJ1-1; D remains ambiguous. V was trimmed by 8 bases and J by 4 bases, leaving 17 bases between them. Germline CDR1 MNHEY, CDR2 SVGAGI. The CDR3 sequence is 14 residues long. CDR3 protein: CASGRDHSSTEAFF. CDR3 bases: TGTGCCAGCGGGAGGGATCATAGCTCCACTGAAGCTTTCTTT.

The chain employs TRBV10-3 and TRBJ1-3; possible D gene TRBD1, 5 bases. CDR3 size: 14 residues. The V gene lost 4 bases and the J gene lost 3 bases, with 10 bases spanning the gap. Germline V gene sequence: CDR1 ENHRY, CDR2 SYGVKD. The CDR3 bases are TGTGCCATCAGTGTGGGGGGAAGTGGAAACACCATATATTTT. As protein: CAISVGGSGNTIYF.

The CDR3 DNA reads TGTGCCAGCAGCTTTCTACAAGAGACCCAGTACTTC. Translated: CASSFLQETQYF. V is TRBV5-6 and J is TRBJ2-5, with D uncertain. The CDR3 is 12 residues long. V lost 2 bases and J 2 bases, leaving 4 bases between the germline ends. The germline V gene has CDR1 SGHDT and CDR2 YYEEEE.

CDR3 sequence (DNA): TGCGCCAGCAGCTTATGGTCAGCCGAGGAGACCCAGTACTTC. Protein sequence: CASSLWSAEETQYF. This chain joins TRBV5-1 and TRBJ2-5; D gene uncertain. Per germline, CDR1 SGHRS and CDR2 YFSETQ. CDR3 length: 14 residues. V gave up 2 bases and J gave up 5 bases, with 13 bases separating them. The full variable domain, in which reference TRBV5-1 and TRBJ2-5 provide the parts outside the CDR3, is KAGVTQTPRYLIKTRGQQVTLSCSPISGHRSVSWYQQTPGQGLQFLFEYFSETQRNKGNFPGRFSGRQFSNSRSEMNVSTLELGDSALYLCASSLWSAEETQYFGPGTRLLVL.

This clone was seen only a few times. This rearrangement joins TRBV4-1 to TRBJ1-4; 7 nucleotides match TRBD1. The CDR3 sequence is 18 residues long. V lost 2 bases, J lost 5 bases, and 14 bases stayed unmatched. Germline V gene data show CDR1 as MGHRA and CDR2 as YSYEKL. CDR3 loop: CASSQKGPEGQLNEKLFF. Written as DNA, the CDR3 is TGCGCCAGCAGCCAAAAAGGACCGGAGGGACAGCTCAATGAAAAACTGTTTTTT.

The rearrangement uses TRBV5-6 and TRBJ2-1; D is unclear. Trimming removed 4 bases from V and 10 bases from J, with 15 bases in between. Germline V CDR1 and CDR2: SGHDT, YYEEEE. This CDR3 has 13 residues. The CDR3 DNA is TGTGCCAGCAGCCCCCGAGCCGCTCGGGAGCAGTTCTTC. Its translation: CASSPRAAREQFF. Full variable domain (outside the CDR3, taken from reference TRBV5-6 and TRBJ2-1): DAGVTQSPTHLIKTRGQQVTLRCSPKSGHDTVSWYQQALGQGPQFIFQYYEEEERQRGNFPDRFSGHQFPNYSSELNVNALLLGDSALYLCASSPRAAREQFFGPGTRLTVL.

The J gene is TRBJ1-2, the V gene TRBV6-6; TRBD1 might be the D (6 bases). The length of the CDR3 is 14 residues. Germline loops: CDR1 MNHNY, CDR2 SVGAGI (reference sequence). V gave up 2 bases and J gave up 4 bases, with 11 bases separating them. The CDR3 DNA is TGTGCCAGCAGTTACGTAGGACAGAGCTATGGCTACACCTTC. It specifies CASSYVGQSYGYTF.

This clone has just a few counts. The chain has TRBV7-6 and TRBJ1-2; D possibly corresponds to TRBD1 (6 bases). The V end was cut by 4 bases, the J end by 7 bases, with 13 bases between. The CDR3 has 13 residues. Germline-derived CDR1 and CDR2 are SGHVS and FNYEAQ. The CDR3 loop is CASSSAGASGYTF. CDR3 coding DNA: TGTGCCAGCAGCTCCGCGGGGGCTTCTGGCTACACCTTC.

The V call is TRBV9, the J call TRBJ2-3, with 10 positions matching TRBD2. The V gene end was trimmed by 4 bases and the J gene end by 7 bases; junction bases not matched to a gene: 12. The CDR3 is made up of 16 amino acids. In germline, CDR1 is SGDLS, CDR2 YYNGEE. CDR3 DNA: TGTGCCAGCAGCCCAGGTACAGCGGGGGGGCATCATACGCAGTATTTT. It codes for CASSPGTAGGHHTQYF.

The genes are TRBV27 and TRBJ1-5; D possibly corresponds to TRBD1 (5 bases). CDR1 is MNHEY and CDR2 is SMNVEV in the germline V gene (reference sequence). CDR3 length: 13 residues. V shed 3 bases and J shed 7 bases, with 10 bases lying between them. This CDR3 is CASSLGGGQPQHF. The DNA of the CDR3 is TGTGCCAGCAGTTTGGGGGGTGGGCAGCCCCAGCATTTT.

This chain uses TRBV5-6 with TRBJ2-5; 12 bases are a match to TRBD2. The CDR3 is 13 amino acids. Germline-derived CDR1 and CDR2 are SGHDT and YYEEEE. Trimming cost V 4 bases and J 11 bases; bases outside gene matches: 6. The CDR3 DNA is TGTGCCAGCAGCCGACCCACTAGCGGGGGGCAGTACTTC. It is translated as CASSRPTSGGQYF.

The rearrangement joins TRBV4-2 to TRBJ1-2, with TRBD1 matching over 11 bases. This CDR3 spans 15 amino acids. J was trimmed by 6 bases and V by 3 bases; bases with no gene match: 6. The germline gives CDR1 LGHNA, CDR2 YNFKEQ. The CDR3 loop is CASSHGQGARDGYTF. CDR3 nucleotides: TGTGCCAGCAGCCACGGACAGGGGGCTCGGGATGGCTACACCTTC.

This chain connects TRBV2 to TRBJ2-3, with D perhaps given as TRBD1 or TRBD2 (5 bases each). V shed 3 bases and J shed 1 base, with 8 bases lying between them. This CDR3 has 14 residues. Germline V gives CDR1 SNHLY, CDR2 FYNNEI. CDR3 in DNA: TGTGCCAGCAGTGACGAGGGGCGCACAGATACGCAGTATTTT. Its protein product is CASSDEGRTDTQYF.